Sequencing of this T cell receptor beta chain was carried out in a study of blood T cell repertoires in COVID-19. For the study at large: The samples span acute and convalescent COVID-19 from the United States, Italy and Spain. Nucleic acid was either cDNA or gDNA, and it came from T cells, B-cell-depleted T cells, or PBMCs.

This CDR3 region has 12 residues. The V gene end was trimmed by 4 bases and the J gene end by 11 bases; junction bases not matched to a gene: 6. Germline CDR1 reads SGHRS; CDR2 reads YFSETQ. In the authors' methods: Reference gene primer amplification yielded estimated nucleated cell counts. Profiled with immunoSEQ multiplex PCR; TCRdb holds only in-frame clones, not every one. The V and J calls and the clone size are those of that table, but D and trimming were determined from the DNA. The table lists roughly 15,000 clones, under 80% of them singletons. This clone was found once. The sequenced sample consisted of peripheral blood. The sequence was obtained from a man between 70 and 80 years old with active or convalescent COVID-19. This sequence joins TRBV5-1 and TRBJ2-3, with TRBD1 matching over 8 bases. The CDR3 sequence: CASSVDRVMQYF. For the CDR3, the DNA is TGCGCCAGCAGCGTGGACAGGGTAATGCAGTATTTT. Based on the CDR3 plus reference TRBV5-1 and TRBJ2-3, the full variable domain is KAGVTQTPRYLIKTRGQQVTLSCSPISGHRSVSWYQQTPGQGLQFLFEYFSETQRNKGNFPGRFSGRQFSNSRSEMNVSTLELGDSALYLCASSVDRVMQYFGPGTRLTVL.